This passage covers 9 T cell receptor beta chains from one sample sequenced in a study of cytomegalovirus exposure and HLA in healthy donors. 60 Vbeta and 13 Jbeta primers were used in PCR. Data came from immunoSEQ multiplex PCR; TCRdb stores just in-frame clones and leaves some out. The profile shows 150,000 to 250,000 clones, 85% of them singletons. The sample was PBMCs. These TCRs come from a woman between 50 and 59 years old in good health and CMV-seronegative.

The rearrangement uses TRBV7-3 and TRBJ2-5; 10 bases fit TRBD1. The CDR3 has 13 residues. Germline lookup yields CDR1 SGHTA and CDR2 FQGTGA. After removal of 5 bases from V and 4 bases from J, the junction contained 1 base not matched to a gene. CDR3 residues: CASSRDRGETQYF. In DNA form, the CDR3 reads TGTGCCAGCAGCCGGGACAGGGGAGAGACCCAGTACTTC.

The V gene is TRBV7-9, the J gene TRBJ2-7; a possible D gene is TRBD2 (5 bases). CDR3 length equals 13 residues. Germline values: CDR1 SEHNR, CDR2 FQNEAQ (reference sequence). Deletions cut 3 bases from V and 6 bases from J, with 12 bases between. CDR3 DNA: TGTGCCAGCAGCTTCGCTACTAGTCCCGAGCAGTACTTC. As protein: CASSFATSPEQYF. Looking up the rest from reference TRBV7-9 and TRBJ2-7 gives the full variable domain: DTGVSQNPRHKITKRGQNVTFRCDPISEHNRLYWYRQTLGQGPEFLTYFQNEAQLEKSRLLSDRFSAERPKGSFSTLEIQRTEQGDSAMYLCASSFATSPEQYFGPGTRLTVT.

Here the CDR3 DNA reads TGTGCCAGCAGTCGATACTACGAGCAGTACTTC. Its translation: CASSRYYEQYF. The chain is built from TRBV5-4 and TRBJ2-5, with D hard to call. The DNA end lines up better with TRBJ2-7; the J call may be wrong. The CDR3 totals 11 residues. Per germline, CDR1 SGHNT and CDR2 YYREEE (reference sequence).

This chain uses TRBV5-6 with TRBJ1-2, with D tentatively TRBD1 (6 bases). V was pared by 1 base and J by 4 bases, with 14 bases between. The CDR3 consists of 15 residues. Germline V CDR1 and CDR2: SGHDT, YYEEEE. CDR3 sequence reads: CASSLQGRSTYGYTF. The CDR3 nucleotides are TGTGCCAGCAGCTTGCAGGGGCGCAGTACCTATGGCTACACCTTC.

The chain joins TRBV20-1 to TRBJ2-5, with D uncertain. The CDR3 is 10 amino acids. Trimming pared 2 bases from V and 7 bases from J, leaving 5 bases between. CDR1 is DFQATT and CDR2 is SNEGSKA in the germline V gene (reference sequence). This chain's CDR3 is CSARLGTQYF. CDR3 bases: TGCAGTGCTAGACTCGGGACCCAGTACTTC.

The rearrangement uses TRBV5-1 and TRBJ1-1; 10 nucleotides align to TRBD1. The CDR3 sequence is 16 residues long. From germline, CDR1 is SGHRS and CDR2 YFSETQ. After removal of 4 bases from V and 7 bases from J, the junction contained 13 bases not matched to a gene. The CDR3 region has the DNA TGCGCCAGCAGCGATGTACCGGGACAGGGGAGGCGTGAAGCTTTCTTT. Translated, it gives CASSDVPGQGRREAFF.

This clone was recorded only once. The chain couples TRBV6-5 to TRBJ1-1; possible D gene TRBD1, 6 bases. This CDR3 is built from 14 residues. CDR1 and CDR2 (germline): MNHEY, SVGAGI. Trimming removed 4 bases at V and 2 bases at J, with 11 bases between. This chain's CDR3 is CASSSTGRNTEAFF. CDR3 sequence (DNA): TGTGCCAGCAGTTCCACAGGGCGTAACACTGAAGCTTTCTTT.

V is TRBV25-1 and J is TRBJ2-4, with TRBD1 matching over 7 bases. The germline CDR1 and CDR2 sequences are MGHDK and SYGVNS. The CDR3 length is 11 residues. Trimming cost V 4 bases and J 13 bases; bases outside gene matches: 4. CDR3 amino acids: CASSGRDSQYF. CDR3 in DNA: TGTGCCAGCAGTGGCCGGGACAGCCAGTACTTC.

J is TRBJ1-1 and V is TRBV5-5; D might be TRBD1 (6 bases). Germline lookup yields CDR1 SGHKS and CDR2 YYEKEE (reference sequence). The CDR3 runs to 14 residues. Trimming took off 0 bases at V and 1 base at J, with 7 bases between the two ends. For the CDR3, the DNA is TGTGCCAGCAGCTTGGTCAGGGGGAACACTGAAGCTTTCTTT. Encoded protein: CASSLVRGNTEAFF. Full variable domain (outside the CDR3, taken from reference TRBV5-5 and TRBJ1-1): DAGVTQSPTHLIKTRGQQVTLRCSPISGHKSVSWYQQVLGQGPQFIFQYYEKEERGRGNFPDRFSARQFPNYSSELNVNALLLGDSALYLCASSLVRGNTEAFFGQGTRLTVV.